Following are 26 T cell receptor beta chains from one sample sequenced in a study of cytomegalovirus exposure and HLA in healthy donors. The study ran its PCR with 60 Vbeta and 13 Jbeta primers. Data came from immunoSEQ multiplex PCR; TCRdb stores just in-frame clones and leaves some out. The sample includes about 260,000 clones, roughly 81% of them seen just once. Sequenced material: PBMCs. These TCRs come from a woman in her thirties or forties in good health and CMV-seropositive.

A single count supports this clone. CDR3: CASSQELAGYNEQFF. In DNA form, the CDR3 reads TGTGCCAGCAGTCAAGAGCTAGCGGGATACAATGAGCAGTTCTTC. The chain is built from TRBV6-4 and TRBJ2-1, with 9 bases aligning to TRBD2. Germline loops: CDR1 MRHNA, CDR2 SNTAGT. The CDR3 extends over 15 amino acids. The J segment lost 4 bases and the V segment lost 5 bases, leaving 6 bases of the junction unmatched.

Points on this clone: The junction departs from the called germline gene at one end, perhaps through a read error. CDR3 loop: CASAGTSSGANGLTF. In DNA, the CDR3 is TGTGCCTCGGCCGGGACTAGTTCTGGGGCCAACGGCCTGACTTTC. The rearrangement joins TRBV10-3 to TRBJ2-6, with TRBD2 matching over 8 bases. Per the germline V gene, CDR1 is ENHRY and CDR2 is SYGVKD. The CDR3 runs to 15 residues.

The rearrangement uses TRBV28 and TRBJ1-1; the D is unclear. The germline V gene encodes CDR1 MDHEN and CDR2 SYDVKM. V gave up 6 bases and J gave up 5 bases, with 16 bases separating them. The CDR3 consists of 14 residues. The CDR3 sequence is CASSPTGGTTEAFF. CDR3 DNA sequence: TGTGCCAGCAGCCCAACCGGAGGAACAACTGAAGCTTTCTTT.

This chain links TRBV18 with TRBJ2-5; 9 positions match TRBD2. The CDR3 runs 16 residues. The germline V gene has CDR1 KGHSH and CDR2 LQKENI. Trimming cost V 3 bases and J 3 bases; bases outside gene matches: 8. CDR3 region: CASSPNLLAGEETQYF. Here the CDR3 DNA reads TGTGCCAGCTCACCCAACTTATTAGCGGGAGAAGAGACCCAGTACTTC.

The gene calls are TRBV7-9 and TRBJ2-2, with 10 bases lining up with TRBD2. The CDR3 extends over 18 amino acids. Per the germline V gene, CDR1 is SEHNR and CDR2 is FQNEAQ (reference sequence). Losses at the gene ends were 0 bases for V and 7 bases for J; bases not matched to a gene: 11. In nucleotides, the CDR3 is TGTGCCAGCAGCTTAGCGGTTGGGGAGCGGGAGGGCAGCGGGGAGCTGTTTTTT. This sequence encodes CASSLAVGEREGSGELFF. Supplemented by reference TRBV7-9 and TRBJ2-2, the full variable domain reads DTGVSQNPRHKITKRGQNVTFRCDPISEHNRLYWYRQTLGQGPEFLTYFQNEAQLEKSRLLSDRFSAERPKGSFSTLEIQRTEQGDSAMYLCASSLAVGEREGSGELFFGEGSRLTVL.

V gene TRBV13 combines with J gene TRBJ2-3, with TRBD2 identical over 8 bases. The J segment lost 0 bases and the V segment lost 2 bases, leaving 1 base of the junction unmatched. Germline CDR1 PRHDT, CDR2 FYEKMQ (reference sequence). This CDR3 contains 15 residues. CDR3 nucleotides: TGTGCCAGCAGCTTATCTAGCGGGAGCACAGATACGCAGTATTTT. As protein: CASSLSSGSTDTQYF.

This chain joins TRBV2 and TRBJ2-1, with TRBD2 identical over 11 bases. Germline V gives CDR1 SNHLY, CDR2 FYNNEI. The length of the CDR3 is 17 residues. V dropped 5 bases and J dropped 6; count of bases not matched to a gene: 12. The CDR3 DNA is TGTGCCAGCAGTACCTATCCGGGACTAGCGGATATCAATGAGCAGTTCTTC. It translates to CASSTYPGLADINEQFF.

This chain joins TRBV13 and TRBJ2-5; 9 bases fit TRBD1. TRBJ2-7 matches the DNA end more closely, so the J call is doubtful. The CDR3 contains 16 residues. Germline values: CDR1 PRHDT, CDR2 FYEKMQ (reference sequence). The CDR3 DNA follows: TGTGCCAGCAGCCCGCGGACAGGGGCGCCCTCCTACGAGCAGTACTTC. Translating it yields CASSPRTGAPSYEQYF.

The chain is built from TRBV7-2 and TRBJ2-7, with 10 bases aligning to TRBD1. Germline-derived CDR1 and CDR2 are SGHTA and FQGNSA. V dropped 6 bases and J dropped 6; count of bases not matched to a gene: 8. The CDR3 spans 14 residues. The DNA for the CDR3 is TGTGCCAGCAGGCCGGGACAGGGGCTGGGCGAGCAGTACTTC. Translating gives CASRPGQGLGEQYF.

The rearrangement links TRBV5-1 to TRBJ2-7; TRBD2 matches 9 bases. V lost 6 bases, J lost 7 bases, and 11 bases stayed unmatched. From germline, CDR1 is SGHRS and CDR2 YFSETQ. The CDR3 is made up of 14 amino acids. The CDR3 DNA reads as TGCGCCAGCACCGTGACTAGCGGTTCTAGAGAGCAGTACTTC. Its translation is CASTVTSGSREQYF.

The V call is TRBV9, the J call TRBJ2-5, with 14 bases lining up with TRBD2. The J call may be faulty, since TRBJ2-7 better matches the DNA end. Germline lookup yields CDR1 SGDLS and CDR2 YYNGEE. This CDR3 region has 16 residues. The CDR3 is CASSVSPGLAGDEQYF. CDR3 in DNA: TGTGCCAGCAGCGTATCCCCGGGACTAGCGGGAGACGAGCAGTACTTC.

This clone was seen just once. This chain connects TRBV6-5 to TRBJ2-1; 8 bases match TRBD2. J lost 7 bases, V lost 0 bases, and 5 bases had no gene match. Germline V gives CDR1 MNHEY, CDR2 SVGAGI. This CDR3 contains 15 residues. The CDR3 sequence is CASSYSPGGPNEQFF. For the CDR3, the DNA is TGTGCCAGCAGTTACTCGCCGGGAGGGCCTAATGAGCAGTTCTTC.

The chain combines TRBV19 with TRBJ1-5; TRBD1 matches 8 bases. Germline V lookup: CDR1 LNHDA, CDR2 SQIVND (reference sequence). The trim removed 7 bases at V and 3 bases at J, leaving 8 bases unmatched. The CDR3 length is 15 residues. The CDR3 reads CASTKDRALNQPQHF. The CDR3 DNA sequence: TGTGCCAGTACCAAGGACAGGGCCCTCAATCAGCCCCAGCATTTT.

The CDR3 loop reads CASSPQGSNNSPLHF. The CDR3 nucleotides read TGTGCCAGCAGCCCCCAGGGTTCGAATAATTCACCCCTCCACTTT. The chain couples TRBV5-6 to TRBJ1-6; TRBD1 is a possible D gene (5 bases). Germline V CDR1 and CDR2: SGHDT, YYEEEE. There are 15 residues in the CDR3. With 4 bases removed from V and 5 bases from J, the gap between germline ends came to 13 bases.

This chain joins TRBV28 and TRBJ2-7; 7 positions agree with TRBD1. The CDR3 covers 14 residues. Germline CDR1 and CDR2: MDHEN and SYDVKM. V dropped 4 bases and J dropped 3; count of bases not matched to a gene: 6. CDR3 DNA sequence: TGTGCCAGCAGTTCAGGGGGTAGTTTCTACGAGCAGTACTTC. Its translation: CASSSGGSFYEQYF.

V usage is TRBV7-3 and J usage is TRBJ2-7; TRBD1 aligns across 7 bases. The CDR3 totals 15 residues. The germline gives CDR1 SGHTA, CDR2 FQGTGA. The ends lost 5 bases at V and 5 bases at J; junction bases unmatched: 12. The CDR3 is CASSQTGSRVDEQYF. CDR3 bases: TGTGCCAGCAGCCAGACAGGGAGTCGAGTGGACGAGCAGTACTTC.

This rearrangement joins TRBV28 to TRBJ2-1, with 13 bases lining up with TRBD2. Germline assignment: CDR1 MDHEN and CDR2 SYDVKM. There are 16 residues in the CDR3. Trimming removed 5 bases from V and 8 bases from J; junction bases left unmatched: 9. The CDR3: CASSTRTSGSFYEQFF. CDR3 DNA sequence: TGTGCCAGCAGTACTCGGACTAGCGGGAGTTTCTATGAGCAGTTCTTC. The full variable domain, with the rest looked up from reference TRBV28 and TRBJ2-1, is DVKVTQSSRYLVKRTGEKVFLECVQDMDHENMFWYRQDPGLGLRLIYFSYDVKMKEKGDIPEGYSVSREKKERFSLILESASTNQTSMYLCASSTRTSGSFYEQFFGPGTRLTVL.

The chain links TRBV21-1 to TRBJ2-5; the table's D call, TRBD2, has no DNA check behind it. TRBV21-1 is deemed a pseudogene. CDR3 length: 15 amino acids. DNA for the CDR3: TGTGCCAGCAGCAAAGTGAGGGGAGGAGGGGAGACCCAGTACTTC. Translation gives CASSKVRGGGETQYF.

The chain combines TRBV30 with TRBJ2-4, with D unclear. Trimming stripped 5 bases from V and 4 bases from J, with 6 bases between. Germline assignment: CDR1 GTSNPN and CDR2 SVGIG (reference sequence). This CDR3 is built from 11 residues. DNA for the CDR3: TGTGCCTGGTTACAGAAAAACATTCAGTACTTC. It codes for CAWLQKNIQYF.

The CDR3 DNA reads TGTGCCAGCAGCGTAGCTACGGGACAGGGTCTTGGCTACACCTTC. This gives the protein CASSVATGQGLGYTF. The chain employs TRBV9 and TRBJ1-2; 9 bases match TRBD1. The V and J ends lost 0 bases and 7 bases, in that order; junction bases with no gene match: 7. The germline gives CDR1 SGDLS, CDR2 YYNGEE. The CDR3 is 15 amino acids.

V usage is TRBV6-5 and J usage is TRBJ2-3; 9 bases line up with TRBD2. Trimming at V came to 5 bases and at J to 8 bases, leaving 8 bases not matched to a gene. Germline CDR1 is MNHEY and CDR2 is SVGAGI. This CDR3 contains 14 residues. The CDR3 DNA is TGTGCCAGCAGTACCCCCATGACTAGCGGTACGCAGTATTTT. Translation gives CASSTPMTSGTQYF.

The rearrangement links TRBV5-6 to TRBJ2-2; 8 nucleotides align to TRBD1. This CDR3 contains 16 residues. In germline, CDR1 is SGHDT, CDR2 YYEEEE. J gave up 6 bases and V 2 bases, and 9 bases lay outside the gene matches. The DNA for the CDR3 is TGTGCCAGCAGCTTAAGGACAGGGAGAAGTCCCGGGGAGCTGTTTTTT. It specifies CASSLRTGRSPGELFF.

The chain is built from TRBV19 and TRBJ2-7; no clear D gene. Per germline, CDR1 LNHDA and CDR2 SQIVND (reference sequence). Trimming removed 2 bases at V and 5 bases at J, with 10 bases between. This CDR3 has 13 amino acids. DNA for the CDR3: TGTGCCAGTAGTATACGGAGTTGGAACGAGCAGTACTTC. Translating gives CASSIRSWNEQYF.

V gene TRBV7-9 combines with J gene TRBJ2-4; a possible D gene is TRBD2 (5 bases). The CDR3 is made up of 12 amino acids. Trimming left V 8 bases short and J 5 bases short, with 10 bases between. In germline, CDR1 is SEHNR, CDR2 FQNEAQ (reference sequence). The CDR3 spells CASRGLQNIQYF. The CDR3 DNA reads TGTGCCAGCCGGGGTCTCCAAAACATTCAGTACTTC.

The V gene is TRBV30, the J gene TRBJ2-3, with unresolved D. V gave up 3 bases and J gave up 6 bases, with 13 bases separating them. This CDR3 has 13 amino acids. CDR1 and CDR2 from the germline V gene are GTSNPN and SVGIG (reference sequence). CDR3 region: CAWSALAVDTQYF. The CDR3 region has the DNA TGTGCCTGGAGCGCTCTTGCGGTTGATACGCAGTATTTT.

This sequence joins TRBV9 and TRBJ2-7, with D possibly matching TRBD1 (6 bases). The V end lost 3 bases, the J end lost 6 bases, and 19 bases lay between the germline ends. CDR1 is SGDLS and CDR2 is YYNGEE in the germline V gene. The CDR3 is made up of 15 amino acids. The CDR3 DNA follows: TGTGCCAGCAGCGGAACAGGGAGTGTTTTGTCCGAGCAGTACTTC. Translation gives CASSGTGSVLSEQYF.